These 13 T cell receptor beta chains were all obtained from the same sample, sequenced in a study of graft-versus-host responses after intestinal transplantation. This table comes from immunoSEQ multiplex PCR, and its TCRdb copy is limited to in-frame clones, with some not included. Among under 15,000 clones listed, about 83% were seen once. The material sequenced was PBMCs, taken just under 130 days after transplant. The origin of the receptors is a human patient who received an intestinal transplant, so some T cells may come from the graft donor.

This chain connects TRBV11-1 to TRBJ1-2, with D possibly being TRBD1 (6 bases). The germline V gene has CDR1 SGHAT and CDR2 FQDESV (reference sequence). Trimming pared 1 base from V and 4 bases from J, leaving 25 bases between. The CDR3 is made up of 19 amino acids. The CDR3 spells CASSLERPPDRASLYGYTF. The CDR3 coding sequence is TGTGCCAGCAGCTTAGAGCGCCCCCCGGACAGAGCCTCTCTCTATGGCTACACCTTC.

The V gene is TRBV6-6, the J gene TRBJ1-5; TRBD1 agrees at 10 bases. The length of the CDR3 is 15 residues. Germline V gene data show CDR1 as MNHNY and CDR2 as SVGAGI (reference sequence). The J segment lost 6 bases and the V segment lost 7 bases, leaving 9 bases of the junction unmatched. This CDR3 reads CASTPAGQGTQPQHF. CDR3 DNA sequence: TGTGCCAGCACCCCTGCGGGACAGGGGACTCAGCCCCAGCATTTT.

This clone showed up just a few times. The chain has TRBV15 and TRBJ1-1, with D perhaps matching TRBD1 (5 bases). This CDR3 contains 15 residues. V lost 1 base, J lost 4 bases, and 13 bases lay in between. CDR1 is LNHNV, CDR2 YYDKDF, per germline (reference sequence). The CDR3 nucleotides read TGTGCCACCAGCAGAGGCAGGGAAGGAGGCACTGAAGCTTTCTTT. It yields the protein CATSRGREGGTEAFF.

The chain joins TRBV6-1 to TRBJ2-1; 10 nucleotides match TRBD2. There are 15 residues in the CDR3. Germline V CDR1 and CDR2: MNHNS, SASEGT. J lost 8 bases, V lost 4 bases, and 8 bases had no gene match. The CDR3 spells CASSGSGGGVDEQFF. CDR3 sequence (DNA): TGTGCCAGCAGTGGGAGCGGGGGGGGAGTCGATGAGCAGTTCTTC.

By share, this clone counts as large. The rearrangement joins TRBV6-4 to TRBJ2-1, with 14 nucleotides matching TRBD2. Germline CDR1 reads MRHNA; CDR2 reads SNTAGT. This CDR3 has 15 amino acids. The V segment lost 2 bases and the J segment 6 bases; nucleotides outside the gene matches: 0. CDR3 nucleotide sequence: TGTGCCAGCAGTGACGGGACTAGCGGGGGCAATGAGCAGTTCTTC. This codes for CASSDGTSGGNEQFF.

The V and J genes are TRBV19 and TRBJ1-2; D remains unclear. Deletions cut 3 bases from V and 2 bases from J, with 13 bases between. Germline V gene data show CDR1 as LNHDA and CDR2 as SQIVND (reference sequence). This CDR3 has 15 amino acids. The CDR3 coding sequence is TGTGCCAGTAGTATCCCGAGACACCAAAACTATGGCTACACCTTC. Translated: CASSIPRHQNYGYTF.

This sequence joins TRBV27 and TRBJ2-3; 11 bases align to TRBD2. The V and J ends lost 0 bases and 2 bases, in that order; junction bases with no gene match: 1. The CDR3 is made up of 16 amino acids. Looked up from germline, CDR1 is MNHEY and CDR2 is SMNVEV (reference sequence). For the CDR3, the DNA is TGTGCCAGCAGTTTATCTAGCGGGAGGGCCACAGATACGCAGTATTTT. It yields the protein CASSLSSGRATDTQYF.

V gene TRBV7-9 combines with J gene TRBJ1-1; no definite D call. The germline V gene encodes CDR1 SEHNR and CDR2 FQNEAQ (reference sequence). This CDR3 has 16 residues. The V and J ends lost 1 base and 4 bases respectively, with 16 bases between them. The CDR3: CASSLGVSGWTTEAFF. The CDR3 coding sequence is TGTGCCAGCAGCTTAGGGGTTTCTGGGTGGACCACTGAAGCTTTCTTT.

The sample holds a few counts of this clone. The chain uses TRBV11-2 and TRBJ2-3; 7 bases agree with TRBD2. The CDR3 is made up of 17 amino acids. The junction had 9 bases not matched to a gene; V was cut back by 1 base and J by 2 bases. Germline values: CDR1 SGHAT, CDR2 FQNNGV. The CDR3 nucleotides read TGTGCCAGCAGCTTAGGTAGGGCTAGCGGATTCACAGATACGCAGTATTTT. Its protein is CASSLGRASGFTDTQYF.

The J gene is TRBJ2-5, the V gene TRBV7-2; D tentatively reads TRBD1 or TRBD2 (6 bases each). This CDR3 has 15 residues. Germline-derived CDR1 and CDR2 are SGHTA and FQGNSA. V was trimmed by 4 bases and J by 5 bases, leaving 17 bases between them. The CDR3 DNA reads TGTGCCAGCAGCTCCTATCTCGGAGGGGGGGAGACCCAGTACTTC. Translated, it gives CASSSYLGGGETQYF.

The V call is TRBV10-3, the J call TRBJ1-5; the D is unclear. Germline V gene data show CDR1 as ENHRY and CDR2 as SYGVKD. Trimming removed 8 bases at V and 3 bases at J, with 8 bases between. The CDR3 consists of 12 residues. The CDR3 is CAIGGDNQPQHF. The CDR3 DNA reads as TGTGCCATCGGCGGAGACAATCAGCCCCAGCATTTT.

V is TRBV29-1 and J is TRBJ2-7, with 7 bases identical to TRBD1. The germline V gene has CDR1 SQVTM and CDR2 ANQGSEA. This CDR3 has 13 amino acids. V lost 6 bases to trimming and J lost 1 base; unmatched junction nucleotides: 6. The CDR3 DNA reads TGCAGCGTCTACTCGACAGGGTCCTACGAGCAGTACTTC. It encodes CSVYSTGSYEQYF.

CDR3 nucleotide sequence: TGTGCCAGCAGCCAACCTCTGGACGGGGAGCTGTTTTTT. Translation gives CASSQPLDGELFF. The chain uses TRBV4-2 and TRBJ2-2; D gene unclear. This CDR3 has 13 amino acids. The ends were cut back, 2 bases at V and 7 bases at J, with 8 bases in the middle. Germline CDR1 is LGHNA and CDR2 is YNFKEQ.